Listed here are 32 T cell receptor beta chains from one sample, sequenced in a study of beta chain features in type 1 diabetes. General observations from the study: People with Type 1 diabetes carried modestly yet significantly shorter TCRB CDR3s in all four CD4+ subsets.

The entirety of the isolated RNA underwent reverse transcription, so expressed TCRB transcripts were sequenced. The repertoire was sequenced with immunoSEQ multiplex PCR; TCRdb's copy has only in-frame clones and lacks some. The table has 240,000 or so clones, about a fifth seen once; the top ten hold less than 0.035%. Antigen specificity for these receptors is unknown. The sequencing sample was made of naive CD4+ T cells from blood. The receptors were gathered from a woman aged 40 to 50 with type 1 diabetes.

This clone has a handful of counts. This rearrangement joins TRBV5-6 to TRBJ1-1, with D possibly matching TRBD1 (5 bases). This CDR3 comprises 15 residues. Germline CDR1 and CDR2: SGHDT and YYEEEE. V dropped 0 bases and J dropped 1 base, with 10 bases sitting between them. The CDR3 loop reads CASSLGPTANTEAFF. CDR3 nucleotides: TGTGCCAGCAGCTTGGGCCCGACAGCGAACACTGAAGCTTTCTTT.

The rearrangement joins TRBV9 to TRBJ2-1; no clear D gene. Looked up from germline, CDR1 is SGDLS and CDR2 is YYNGEE. Trimming cost V 0 bases and J 6 bases, with 4 bases left between them. CDR3 length: 12 amino acids. In DNA form, the CDR3 reads TGTGCCAGCAGCGTAGGGCCCAATGAGCAGTTCTTC. Translation gives CASSVGPNEQFF.

Written as DNA, the CDR3 is TGTGCCAGCAGTTTTAGCGGGAGAACCCAGTACTTC. Protein product: CASSFSGRTQYF. The chain recombines TRBV7-2 with TRBJ2-5; 9 nucleotides match TRBD2. The CDR3 is made up of 12 amino acids. Looked up from germline, CDR1 is SGHTA and CDR2 is FQGNSA. V lost 6 bases to trimming and J lost 8 bases; unmatched junction nucleotides: 4.

This clone came up a few times. V usage is TRBV4-1 and J usage is TRBJ1-5; D is perhaps TRBD1 (6 bases). CDR1 is MGHRA, CDR2 YSYEKL, per germline. Trimming stripped 0 bases from V and 5 bases from J, with 11 bases between. The CDR3 length is 15 residues. CDR3 sequence (DNA): TGCGCCAGCAGCCAAGACGAGACAGGCCATCAGCCCCAGCATTTT. It is translated as CASSQDETGHQPQHF.

This chain joins TRBV15 and TRBJ2-2; a possible D gene is TRBD2 (6 bases). The germline V gene encodes CDR1 LNHNV and CDR2 YYDKDF (reference sequence). Trimming stripped 5 bases from V and 5 bases from J, with 15 bases between. This CDR3 has 15 amino acids. CDR3 protein: CATSPWRGRTGELFF. CDR3 nucleotide sequence: TGTGCCACCAGCCCTTGGAGGGGACGTACCGGGGAGCTGTTTTTT.

As concerns this clone: The junction shows a germline mismatch at one end, possibly a read error. The gene calls are TRBV28 and TRBJ1-2; TRBD1 is a possible D gene (5 bases). The CDR3 totals 14 residues. CDR1 and CDR2 (germline): MDHEN, SYDVKM. The CDR3 DNA follows: TGTGCCAGCAGGACCCCCCAGGGTAACGATGGCTACACCTTC. This encodes CASRTPQGNDGYTF.

This clone was counted a few times. The V and J genes are TRBV11-3 and TRBJ2-3; D not certain. Germline loops: CDR1 SGHNT, CDR2 YENEEA. This CDR3 is built from 13 residues. Trimming took off 5 bases at V and 6 bases at J, with 12 bases between the two ends. CDR3 amino acids: CASSPSEPDTQYF. CDR3 nucleotides: TGTGCCAGCAGCCCATCCGAGCCCGATACGCAGTATTTT. The full variable domain, rest sourced from reference TRBV11-3 and TRBJ2-3, is EAGVVQSPRYKIIEKKQPVAFWCNPISGHNTLYWYLQNLGQGPELLIRYENEEAVDDSQLPKDRFSAERLKGVDSTLKIQPAELGDSAVYLCASSPSEPDTQYFGPGTRLTVL.

This clone was counted only a few times. The V call is TRBV4-2, the J call TRBJ2-7; D gene unclear. With 0 bases removed from V and 2 bases from J, the gap between germline ends came to 11 bases. CDR1 LGHNA and CDR2 YNFKEQ come from the germline V gene. This CDR3 spans 15 amino acids. The CDR3: CASSQEEHDTYEQYF. DNA of the CDR3: TGTGCCAGCAGCCAAGAAGAACACGACACCTACGAGCAGTACTTC.

The chain carries TRBV4-2 and TRBJ1-2; D not certain. V lost 1 base and J 3 bases, leaving 9 bases between the germline ends. Germline V lookup: CDR1 LGHNA, CDR2 YNFKEQ. The CDR3 totals 14 residues. CDR3 sequence: CASSQGRADYGYTF. DNA of the CDR3: TGTGCCAGCAGCCAAGGGAGGGCGGACTATGGCTACACCTTC.

The chain couples TRBV5-1 to TRBJ2-3, with 11 bases fitting TRBD2. The V and J ends lost 2 bases and 2 bases, in that order; junction bases with no gene match: 4. CDR3 size: 16 residues. The V gene's germline CDR1 is SGHRS and CDR2 YFSETQ. CDR3: CASSLVLAGDTDTQYF. Written as DNA, the CDR3 is TGCGCCAGCAGCTTAGTACTAGCGGGAGACACAGATACGCAGTATTTT. Filled out from reference TRBV5-1 and TRBJ2-3, the complete variable domain reads KAGVTQTPRYLIKTRGQQVTLSCSPISGHRSVSWYQQTPGQGLQFLFEYFSETQRNKGNFPGRFSGRQFSNSRSEMNVSTLELGDSALYLCASSLVLAGDTDTQYFGPGTRLTVL.

The chain joins TRBV5-6 to TRBJ2-5; 12 bases line up with TRBD1. The J segment lost 3 bases and the V segment lost 3 bases, leaving 3 bases of the junction unmatched. The CDR3 loop spans 15 amino acids. Germline V gene sequence: CDR1 SGHDT, CDR2 YYEEEE. CDR3 loop: CASSWGTGGEETQYF. As DNA, the CDR3 is TGTGCCAGCAGCTGGGGGACAGGGGGCGAAGAGACCCAGTACTTC.

The rearrangement joins TRBV9 to TRBJ2-2; TRBD2 is a possible D gene (5 bases). The CDR3 is 16 amino acids. Deletions cut 4 bases from V and 1 base from J, with 14 bases between. CDR1 is SGDLS, CDR2 YYNGEE, per germline. In DNA form, the CDR3 reads TGTGCCAGCAGCCCCCGGGCCCGGGGGAACACCGGGGAGCTGTTTTTT. Protein sequence: CASSPRARGNTGELFF.

The chain combines TRBV18 with TRBJ1-1; D is possibly TRBD1 (5 bases). CDR1 KGHSH and CDR2 LQKENI come from the germline V gene. The CDR3 runs 13 residues. The V end lost 7 bases, the J end lost 5 bases, and 14 bases lay between the germline ends. Here the CDR3 DNA reads TGTGCCAGCTGTATGTCAGGGTTTACTGAAGCTTTCTTT. This codes for CASCMSGFTEAFF.

This clone has a handful of counts. The CDR3 DNA sequence: TGTGCCAGCAGTGAGGGGACAGGGGTGTACATTCAGTACTTC. Amino acid sequence: CASSEGTGVYIQYF. The rearrangement links TRBV25-1 to TRBJ2-4, with TRBD1 matching over 10 bases. Germline V CDR1 and CDR2: MGHDK, SYGVNS. This CDR3 region has 14 residues. The V and J ends lost 3 bases and 8 bases, in that order; junction bases with no gene match: 4.

This chain connects TRBV7-9 to TRBJ2-5, with TRBD1 matching over 7 bases. After removal of 7 bases from V and 4 bases from J, the junction contained 12 bases not matched to a gene. CDR1 and CDR2 from the germline V gene are SEHNR and FQNEAQ (reference sequence). This CDR3 comprises 15 residues. CDR3 residues: CASTSTAGGRETQYF. The CDR3 DNA sequence: TGTGCCAGCACCTCAACCGCAGGGGGTCGAGAGACCCAGTACTTC.

This chain links TRBV9 with TRBJ1-2; TRBD1 matches 7 bases. Germline lookup yields CDR1 SGDLS and CDR2 YYNGEE. This CDR3 region has 14 residues. The ends lost 0 bases at V and 7 bases at J; junction bases unmatched: 6. The CDR3 is CASSVGLQGGGYTF. CDR3 nucleotide sequence: TGTGCCAGCAGCGTAGGGCTTCAGGGGGGTGGCTACACCTTC.

The sample holds a few counts of this clone. This sequence joins TRBV7-9 and TRBJ2-3; 9 nucleotides align to TRBD2. The germline gives CDR1 SEHNR, CDR2 FQNEAQ (reference sequence). This CDR3 comprises 17 residues. V lost 5 bases to trimming and J lost 5 bases; unmatched junction nucleotides: 14. This chain's CDR3 is CASSRVSAGGPQDTQYF. DNA of the CDR3: TGTGCCAGCAGCCGCGTGTCAGCGGGGGGCCCACAAGATACGCAGTATTTT.

This clone was seen a few times. The rearrangement uses TRBV4-3 and TRBJ2-4, with 12 bases matching TRBD2. The CDR3 has 19 residues. From germline, CDR1 is LGHNA and CDR2 YSLEER. V lost 3 bases to trimming and J lost 0 bases; unmatched junction nucleotides: 9. The CDR3 DNA sequence: TGCGCCAGCAGCCAGTTACTAGCGGGAGGTACCTTAGCCAAAAACATTCAGTACTTC. It encodes CASSQLLAGGTLAKNIQYF.

The gene calls are TRBV30 and TRBJ2-4, with 7 bases aligning to TRBD2. With V trimmed by 2 bases and J by 13 bases, 11 bases remained unmatched. CDR3 length equals 13 residues. Germline V gene lookup returns CDR1 GTSNPN and CDR2 SVGIG (reference sequence). This chain's CDR3 is CAWSTTPRDYQYF. The CDR3 nucleotides read TGTGCCTGGAGTACTACCCCGCGGGACTACCAGTACTTC.

This clone has more than one count but fewer than ten. The CDR3, as DNA: TGTGCCAGCAGTTTAGATCGCAGGAACACTGAAGCTTTCTTT. This encodes CASSLDRRNTEAFF. The chain couples TRBV27 to TRBJ1-1; no clear D gene. The V gene lost 2 bases and the J gene lost 1 base, with 8 bases spanning the gap. This CDR3 region has 14 residues. Germline assignment: CDR1 MNHEY and CDR2 SMNVEV (reference sequence).

This chain connects TRBV5-6 to TRBJ1-5; tentative D call: TRBD1 (6 bases). Trimming cost V 1 base and J 1 base, with 9 bases left between them. The CDR3 covers 15 residues. Germline V gene lookup returns CDR1 SGHDT and CDR2 YYEEEE. The CDR3 loop reads CASSLRTVSNQPQHF. CDR3 nucleotides: TGTGCCAGCAGCTTGAGGACAGTAAGCAATCAGCCCCAGCATTTT.

This chain joins TRBV30 and TRBJ1-5; 7 bases are shared with TRBD1. J lost 0 bases, V lost 1 base, and 9 bases had no gene match. The CDR3 loop spans 17 amino acids. The germline V gene encodes CDR1 GTSNPN and CDR2 SVGIG (reference sequence). This CDR3 reads CAWSGGGSLSSNQPQHF. The CDR3 DNA is TGTGCCTGGAGTGGAGGGGGCAGCCTTTCTAGCAATCAGCCCCAGCATTTT. The whole variable domain, filled in from reference TRBV30 and TRBJ1-5, reads SQTIHQWPATLVQPVGSPLSLECTVEGTSNPNLYWYRQAAGRGLQLLFYSVGIGQISSEVPQNLSASRPQDRQFILSSKKLLLSDSGFYLCAWSGGGSLSSNQPQHFGDGTRLSIL.

The table lists this clone with a few counts. The gene calls are TRBV4-2 and TRBJ2-3; D is perhaps TRBD2 (5 bases). The CDR3 length is 16 residues. Germline-derived CDR1 and CDR2 are LGHNA and YNFKEQ. The V and J ends lost 1 base and 3 bases respectively, with 14 bases between them. The CDR3 sequence is CASSQVRGKGTDTQYF. The CDR3 bases are TGTGCCAGCAGCCAAGTGCGAGGGAAAGGGACAGATACGCAGTATTTT.

This clone has a handful of counts. V is TRBV29-1 and J is TRBJ2-3; 9 nucleotides align to TRBD2. J lost 0 bases, V lost 7 bases, and 8 bases had no gene match. Germline assignment: CDR1 SQVTM and CDR2 ANQGSEA. The CDR3 totals 15 residues. The CDR3 DNA sequence: TGCAGCGCACTCGGGCTAGCGGGGAGCACAGATACGCAGTATTTT. Amino acid sequence: CSALGLAGSTDTQYF.

This clone was counted a few times. V usage is TRBV7-2 and J usage is TRBJ2-7; 9 bases are a match to TRBD1. With 5 bases clipped from V and 5 bases from J, the junction kept 4 bases outside the gene matches. The CDR3 contains 13 residues. The germline CDR1 and CDR2 sequences are SGHTA and FQGNSA. The CDR3 DNA follows: TGTGCCAGCAGCGTCCGGACAGGGGACGAGCAGTACTTC. Residues: CASSVRTGDEQYF.

The CDR3 reads CAISGTGQPQHF. CDR3 coding DNA: TGTGCCATCAGTGGGACAGGTCAGCCCCAGCATTTT. The V and J genes are TRBV10-3 and TRBJ1-5; 7 bases are a match to TRBD1. The germline gives CDR1 ENHRY, CDR2 SYGVKD. Germline trimming cut 4 bases from V and 6 bases from J; bases unmatched to any gene: 0. This CDR3 spans 12 amino acids.

This clone was seen more than once but under ten times. This chain uses TRBV18 with TRBJ2-7, with a weak D call TRBD2 (6 bases). Trimming took off 2 bases at V and 2 bases at J, with 10 bases between the two ends. CDR3 length equals 14 residues. Germline V lookup: CDR1 KGHSH, CDR2 LQKENI. CDR3 loop: CASSPGTPAYEQYF. The CDR3 nucleotides read TGTGCCAGCTCACCAGGGACTCCAGCCTACGAGCAGTACTTC.

This clone occurred a few times. The J gene is TRBJ1-1, the V gene TRBV6-4; D gene ambiguous. Looked up from germline, CDR1 is MRHNA and CDR2 is SNTAGT. The CDR3 runs 13 residues. V was cut by 3 bases and J by 1 base, with 6 bases left in between. The chain's CDR3 is CASSEAGNTEAFF. The CDR3 DNA is TGTGCCAGCAGTGAGGCTGGGAACACTGAAGCTTTCTTT.

Details on this clone: Other DNA sequences from this sample encode an identical CDR3 as well. This sequence joins TRBV15 and TRBJ2-5, with D hard to call. The germline CDR1 and CDR2 sequences are LNHNV and YYDKDF (reference sequence). With 0 bases removed from V and 4 bases from J, the gap between germline ends came to 3 bases. The CDR3 is 12 amino acids. CDR3: CATSRDLETQYF. DNA of the CDR3: TGTGCCACCAGCAGAGATCTAGAGACCCAGTACTTC.

This clone was detected a few times. The chain combines TRBV9 with TRBJ2-7; the D is unclear. The germline V and J ends were trimmed by 0 bases and 0 bases, with 10 bases remaining between them. The CDR3 spans 15 residues. Germline V CDR1 and CDR2: SGDLS, YYNGEE. CDR3 sequence: CASSVESGFSYEQYF. The CDR3 DNA is TGTGCCAGCAGCGTAGAGTCAGGTTTCTCCTACGAGCAGTACTTC. Full variable domain (rest looked up from reference TRBV9 and TRBJ2-7): DSGVTQTPKHLITATGQRVTLRCSPRSGDLSVYWYQQSLDQGLQFLIQYYNGEERAKGNILERFSAQQFPDLHSELNLSSLELGDSALYFCASSVESGFSYEQYFGPGTRLTVT.

This clone was seen a handful of times. The V and J genes are TRBV5-1 and TRBJ2-2; perhaps TRBD1 as D (5 bases). Deletions cut 5 bases from V and 6 bases from J, with 14 bases between. Germline V gene lookup returns CDR1 SGHRS and CDR2 YFSETQ. This CDR3 comprises 14 residues. For the CDR3, the DNA is TGCGCCAGCAGTACCATTTCAGGGTCCGGGGAGCTGTTTTTT. Translating gives CASSTISGSGELFF.

This clone was seen more than once but under ten times. The chain uses TRBV5-1 and TRBJ2-4, with D possibly matching TRBD2 (6 bases). The CDR3 has 15 residues. Looked up from germline, CDR1 is SGHRS and CDR2 is YFSETQ. The germline V and J ends were trimmed by 4 bases and 9 bases, with 20 bases remaining between them. The CDR3 is CASSAPERLVVIQYF. In DNA form, the CDR3 reads TGCGCCAGCAGCGCCCCCGAAAGACTAGTCGTCATTCAGTACTTC.